This T cell receptor beta chain was obtained from a study of blood T cell repertoires in COVID-19. Data came from immunoSEQ multiplex PCR; TCRdb stores just in-frame clones and leaves some out. In the table there are 200,000 to 250,000 clones, 89% of which are singletons. The germline CDR1 and CDR2 sequences are SEHNR and FQNEAQ (reference sequence). V shed 8 bases and J shed 0 bases, with 4 bases lying between them. The CDR3 sequence is 11 residues long. The gene calls are TRBV7-9 and TRBJ1-1, with D hard to call. Sequencing used peripheral blood. The clonotype originates from a man aged 60 to 69 who had recovered from COVID-19. The CDR3 nucleotides read TGTGCCAGCGGAGTGAACACTGAAGCTTTCTTT. Translated: CASGVNTEAFF.